The 32 T cell receptor beta chains presented below share a single source sample, sequenced in a study of control samples from healthy donors and cancer patients. Data came from immunoSEQ multiplex PCR; TCRdb stores just in-frame clones and leaves some out. This sample has about 160,000 clones, with over 85% found just once. The material sequenced was blood. The receptor set was obtained from a man aged 18 to 30 in good health.

V gene TRBV7-6 combines with J gene TRBJ1-4, with D possibly matching TRBD1 (5 bases). The germline V gene has CDR1 SGHVS and CDR2 FNYEAQ. This CDR3 is 19 amino acids long. V was shortened by 3 bases and J by 0 bases, with 20 bases between the two germline ends. This CDR3 is CASSFLLGPLGSTNEKLFF. CDR3 DNA: TGTGCCAGCAGCTTTCTTCTGGGACCACTTGGGTCAACTAATGAAAAACTGTTTTTT.

V usage is TRBV5-6 and J usage is TRBJ2-7, with TRBD1 matching over 8 bases. Germline V gene data show CDR1 as SGHDT and CDR2 as YYEEEE. The CDR3 consists of 16 residues. Trimming took 1 base from V and 3 from J; bases not matched to a gene: 9. CDR3 bases: TGTGCCAGCAGCTTGATCTCGACAGGGGTTCTCTACGAGCAGTACTTC. Its translation: CASSLISTGVLYEQYF.

Only one count was recorded for this clone. This sequence joins TRBV19 and TRBJ1-4; TRBD1 might be the D (5 bases). Trimming removed 3 bases from V and 8 bases from J, with 19 bases in between. CDR1 and CDR2 from the germline V gene are LNHDA and SQIVND (reference sequence). The CDR3 runs to 16 residues. In DNA, the CDR3 is TGTGCCAGTAGTATTGGGGCGCGGAGTAACGGGGAAAAACTGTTTTTT. This sequence encodes CASSIGARSNGEKLFF.

The gene calls are TRBV19 and TRBJ1-4; D ambiguous. CDR1 and CDR2 from the germline V gene are LNHDA and SQIVND (reference sequence). V lost 6 bases and J 2 bases, leaving 10 bases between the germline ends. The CDR3 has 14 amino acids. The CDR3 protein is CASSGPGTNEKLFF. CDR3 nucleotides: TGTGCCAGTAGCGGACCTGGGACTAATGAAAAACTGTTTTTT. Full variable domain (remainder filled in from reference TRBV19 and TRBJ1-4): DGGITQSPKYLFRKEGQNVTLSCEQNLNHDAMYWYRQDPGQGLRLIYYSQIVNDFQKGDIAEGYSVSREKKESFPLTVTSAQKNPTAFYLCASSGPGTNEKLFFGSGTQLSVL.

The chain carries TRBV3-1 (or the pseudogene TRBV3-2) and TRBJ2-7; D is ambiguous. Germline CDR1 reads LGHDT; CDR2 reads YNNKEL (reference sequence). V was shortened by 4 bases and J by 7 bases, with 14 bases between the two germline ends. This CDR3 has 13 residues. CDR3 region: CASSLVGVREQYF. The CDR3 DNA follows: TGTGCCAGCAGCCTCGTAGGAGTCCGGGAGCAGTACTTC.

The V call is TRBV2, the J call TRBJ1-4; maybe TRBD1 (5 bases). Germline V gene sequence: CDR1 SNHLY, CDR2 FYNNEI. Trimming removed 7 bases from V and 15 bases from J, with 18 bases in between. This CDR3 region has 12 residues. DNA for the CDR3: TGTGCCAGCACTGCCCCGGGGCGGGAGATGTTTTTT. Its protein product is CASTAPGREMFF.

The V and J genes are TRBV6-6 and TRBJ2-1; no reliable D call. The CDR3 runs to 12 residues. The germline V gene has CDR1 MNHNY and CDR2 SVGAGI (reference sequence). V lost 2 bases and J lost 6, with 5 bases in between. CDR3 loop: CASSYSSNEQFF. As DNA, the CDR3 is TGTGCCAGCAGTTACAGTAGCAATGAGCAGTTCTTC.

This chain connects TRBV9 to TRBJ1-2; D is ambiguous. The V and J ends lost 3 bases and 4 bases respectively, with 13 bases between them. The CDR3 runs to 14 residues. Germline loops: CDR1 SGDLS, CDR2 YYNGEE. The DNA for the CDR3 is TGTGCCAGCAGCGCTCCCGACGGTTTCTATGGCTACACCTTC. As protein: CASSAPDGFYGYTF. Full variable domain (remainder filled in from reference TRBV9 and TRBJ1-2): DSGVTQTPKHLITATGQRVTLRCSPRSGDLSVYWYQQSLDQGLQFLIQYYNGEERAKGNILERFSAQQFPDLHSELNLSSLELGDSALYFCASSAPDGFYGYTFGSGTRLTVV.

J is TRBJ2-5 and V is TRBV7-9; TRBD2 is a possible D gene (6 bases). The V gene lost 4 bases and the J gene lost 4 bases, with 13 bases spanning the gap. CDR3 length equals 14 residues. The germline V gene has CDR1 SEHNR and CDR2 FQNEAQ (reference sequence). CDR3 sequence (DNA): TGTGCCAGCAGCTCGCCGGGACTCCTAGAGACCCAGTACTTC. This translates into CASSSPGLLETQYF.

This clone was picked up one time. The rearrangement joins TRBV23-1 to TRBJ2-1; D gene unclear. TRBV23-1 is filed as an ORF, its function uncertain. The CDR3 sequence is 13 residues long. Deletions cut 2 bases from V and 5 bases from J, with 7 bases between. CDR3 sequence (DNA): TGCGCCAGCAGTCAAGGTGGCGACAATGAGCAGTTCTTC. It encodes CASSQGGDNEQFF.

The chain combines TRBV2 with TRBJ1-1; D may be TRBD1 (5 bases). Trimming took off 4 bases at V and 4 bases at J, with 13 bases between the two ends. This CDR3 comprises 14 residues. The germline CDR1 and CDR2 sequences are SNHLY and FYNNEI. The CDR3 coding sequence is TGTGCCAGCAGTGTCGGGGGTTGGCTCACTGAAGCTTTCTTT. Translation gives CASSVGGWLTEAFF. Drawing the rest from reference TRBV2 and TRBJ1-1, the complete variable domain is EPEVTQTPSHQVTQMGQEVILRCVPISNHLYFYWYRQILGQKVEFLVSFYNNEISEKSEIFDDQFSVERPDGSNFTLKIRSTKLEDSAMYFCASSVGGWLTEAFFGQGTRLTVV.

The chain combines TRBV3-1 (or the pseudogene TRBV3-2) with TRBJ2-2; D not certain. Trimming took off 3 bases at V and 4 bases at J, with 12 bases between the two ends. The germline V gene encodes CDR1 LGHDT and CDR2 YNNKEL (reference sequence). The CDR3 runs 15 residues. The CDR3 sequence is CASSQTLRGTGELFF. The DNA of the CDR3 is TGTGCCAGCAGCCAGACCCTCCGAGGCACCGGGGAGCTGTTTTTT.

Comments on this clone: The same CDR3 arises from other DNA sequences in this sample as well. V gene TRBV19 combines with J gene TRBJ2-1, with TRBD2 matching over 8 bases. Trimming at V came to 6 bases and at J to 3 bases, leaving 4 bases not matched to a gene. The CDR3 covers 14 residues. Germline V gives CDR1 LNHDA, CDR2 SQIVND (reference sequence). Written as DNA, the CDR3 is TGTGCCAGTAGGGCCAGCGGGGGCTACAATGAGCAGTTCTTC. Translated: CASRASGGYNEQFF.

This chain connects TRBV29-1 to TRBJ1-1; D uncertain. CDR1 SQVTM and CDR2 ANQGSEA come from the germline V gene. Trimming pared 6 bases from V and 1 base from J, leaving 12 bases between. The CDR3 consists of 13 residues. Written as DNA, the CDR3 is TGCAGCGTCGTATGGCGGTCGAACACTGAAGCTTTCTTT. Encoded protein: CSVVWRSNTEAFF.

This chain connects TRBV29-1 to TRBJ2-1, with a possible D match to TRBD2 (6 bases). This CDR3 is 12 amino acids long. CDR1 and CDR2 from the germline V gene are SQVTM and ANQGSEA. CDR3 bases: TGCAGTTCCCTCACGGAGGGCAATGAGCAGTTCTTC. Encoded protein: CSSLTEGNEQFF.

This sequence joins TRBV28 and TRBJ1-1; a possible D gene is TRBD1 (6 bases). Germline assignment: CDR1 MDHEN and CDR2 SYDVKM. This CDR3 contains 11 residues. Trimming left V 5 bases short and J 10 bases short, with 11 bases between. This CDR3 is CASSPGGRAFF. CDR3 nucleotide sequence: TGTGCCAGCAGTCCCGGGGGGCGAGCTTTCTTT.

The chain uses TRBV10-1 and TRBJ2-7; D tentatively reads TRBD1 or TRBD2 (5 bases each). The CDR3 sequence is 15 residues long. The V gene lost 3 bases and the J gene lost 2 bases, with 14 bases spanning the gap. Germline V CDR1 and CDR2: WNHNN, SYGVQD (reference sequence). CDR3 residues: CASSERGATAYEQYF. The CDR3 DNA sequence: TGCGCCAGCAGTGAACGAGGGGCAACCGCCTACGAGCAGTACTTC.

The J gene is TRBJ1-3, the V gene TRBV6-5; 10 bases align to TRBD1. In germline, CDR1 is MNHEY, CDR2 SVGAGI. J was trimmed by 7 bases and V by 6 bases; bases with no gene match: 6. There are 14 residues in the CDR3. The CDR3 is CASRAGTGVNTIYF. The DNA of the CDR3 is TGTGCCAGCAGAGCCGGGACAGGGGTCAACACCATATATTTT.

This chain connects TRBV4-3 to TRBJ1-6; D is perhaps TRBD1 (6 bases). This CDR3 has 14 residues. The V and J ends lost 1 base and 12 bases respectively, with 13 bases between them. Germline CDR1 and CDR2: LGHNA and YSLEER. This CDR3 is CASSQGRPGVPLHF. The CDR3 bases are TGCGCCAGCAGCCAAGGACGGCCAGGGGTACCCCTCCACTTT.

This chain joins TRBV10-1 and TRBJ1-1; no firm D call. Germline V lookup: CDR1 WNHNN, CDR2 SYGVQD (reference sequence). V lost 7 bases to trimming and J lost 0 bases, with 12 bases between them. The CDR3 has 14 residues. The CDR3 sequence is CASTEFKMNTEAFF. CDR3 in DNA: TGCGCCAGCACCGAATTCAAGATGAACACTGAAGCTTTCTTT.

The gene calls are TRBV5-6 and TRBJ1-2; possibly TRBD1 for D (5 bases). V was clipped by 4 bases and J by 7 bases, with 11 bases between them. CDR1 and CDR2 from the germline V gene are SGHDT and YYEEEE. This CDR3 spans 12 amino acids. The CDR3 nucleotides read TGTGCCAGCAGCCAAATCCAGGGTGGCTACACCTTC. It specifies CASSQIQGGYTF. Drawing the rest from reference TRBV5-6 and TRBJ1-2, the complete variable domain is DAGVTQSPTHLIKTRGQQVTLRCSPKSGHDTVSWYQQALGQGPQFIFQYYEEEERQRGNFPDRFSGHQFPNYSSELNVNALLLGDSALYLCASSQIQGGYTFGSGTRLTVV.

The CDR3 spells CASSLTTGTANTEAFF. The CDR3 DNA follows: TGCGCCAGCAGCTTAACGACGGGAACGGCGAACACTGAAGCTTTCTTT. V and J are TRBV5-1 and TRBJ1-1; no clear D gene. The V and J ends lost 2 bases and 1 base respectively, with 15 bases between them. Germline values: CDR1 SGHRS, CDR2 YFSETQ. The CDR3 is 16 amino acids. Supplemented by reference TRBV5-1 and TRBJ1-1, the full variable domain reads KAGVTQTPRYLIKTRGQQVTLSCSPISGHRSVSWYQQTPGQGLQFLFEYFSETQRNKGNFPGRFSGRQFSNSRSEMNVSTLELGDSALYLCASSLTTGTANTEAFFGQGTRLTVV.

The chain couples TRBV9 to TRBJ1-1; tentative D call: TRBD1 (5 bases). With 5 bases removed from V and 3 bases from J, the gap between germline ends came to 8 bases. The CDR3 has 12 amino acids. Germline V gene data show CDR1 as SGDLS and CDR2 as YYNGEE. This chain's CDR3 is CASRGEYTEAFF. DNA for the CDR3: TGTGCCAGCAGGGGGGAGTACACTGAAGCTTTCTTT.

Written as DNA, the CDR3 is TGTGCCACCAGCTCAAATTCTCAGGGGGTTTACACCGGGGAGCTGTTTTTT. Protein sequence: CATSSNSQGVYTGELFF. J is TRBJ2-2 and V is TRBV15; TRBD1 agrees at 7 bases. This CDR3 region has 17 residues. Germline CDR1 reads LNHNV; CDR2 reads YYDKDF (reference sequence). V shed 5 bases, J shed 3 bases, and the junction held 12 bases outside the gene matches.

The rearrangement links TRBV4-1 to TRBJ1-2; D ambiguous. The CDR3 contains 16 residues. Germline V gives CDR1 MGHRA, CDR2 YSYEKL. V gave up 0 bases and J gave up 0 bases, with 11 bases separating them. The CDR3 nucleotides are TGCGCCAGCAGCCAAGACCCCCCCAGGTCTAACTATGGCTACACCTTC. Its translation is CASSQDPPRSNYGYTF.

The chain uses TRBV27 and TRBJ2-5; no clear D. CDR3 length: 13 residues. Trimming stripped 2 bases from V and 5 bases from J, with 9 bases between. The germline V gene has CDR1 MNHEY and CDR2 SMNVEV (reference sequence). The chain's CDR3 is CASSLSPIETQYF. The CDR3 DNA reads TGTGCCAGCAGTTTAAGTCCCATCGAGACCCAGTACTTC.

The chain combines TRBV7-3 with TRBJ2-5; D possibly corresponds to TRBD1 (5 bases). With 3 bases removed from V and 2 bases from J, the gap between germline ends came to 13 bases. The germline CDR1 and CDR2 sequences are SGHTA and FQGTGA. CDR3 length equals 15 residues. The CDR3, as DNA: TGTGCCAGCAGCTTTAATGGTAGGACACAAGAGACCCAGTACTTC. It specifies CASSFNGRTQETQYF.

V and J are TRBV10-3 and TRBJ2-4; D gene unclear. The V and J ends lost 0 bases and 5 bases respectively, with 11 bases between them. The CDR3 contains 15 residues. CDR1 is ENHRY and CDR2 is SYGVKD in the germline V gene. This CDR3 reads CAISESLAEENIQYF. The CDR3 DNA reads TGTGCCATCAGTGAGTCGCTGGCAGAGGAAAACATTCAGTACTTC.

The V gene is TRBV6-2 or TRBV6-3, the J gene TRBJ1-5; 8 bases match TRBD1. Germline V gene sequence: CDR1 MNHEY, CDR2 SVGEGT. J lost 0 bases, V lost 0 bases, and 10 bases had no gene match. This CDR3 comprises 19 residues. CDR3 region: CASSYSMGQGAGSNQPQHF. The CDR3, as DNA: TGTGCCAGCAGTTACTCTATGGGGCAGGGGGCTGGTAGCAATCAGCCCCAGCATTTT.

This clone was seen a single time. The CDR3 coding sequence is TGTGCCAGCAGTTACGGGAACAGGGGATTGGATTCACCCCTCCACTTT. This encodes CASSYGNRGLDSPLHF. V and J are TRBV6-5 and TRBJ1-6, with 7 bases aligning to TRBD1. This CDR3 is 16 amino acids long. Looked up from germline, CDR1 is MNHEY and CDR2 is SVGAGI. The V segment lost 2 bases and the J segment 8 bases; nucleotides outside the gene matches: 9.

V is TRBV14 and J is TRBJ1-2; possible D gene TRBD1, 6 bases. V lost 1 base and J 4 bases, leaving 13 bases between the germline ends. The length of the CDR3 is 15 residues. The germline CDR1 and CDR2 sequences are SGHDN and FVKESK. The CDR3 is CASSQATGGGYGYTF. CDR3 nucleotide sequence: TGTGCCAGCAGCCAAGCGACAGGTGGAGGCTATGGCTACACCTTC.

The chain has TRBV7-3 and TRBJ2-1; 10 bases line up with TRBD1. Germline V lookup: CDR1 SGHTA, CDR2 FQGTGA. The CDR3 length is 15 residues. V trimming: 2 bases; J trimming: 4 bases; junction bases outside the gene matches: 2. DNA of the CDR3: TGTGCCAGCAGCTTACCGGGACAGGGGTACAATGAGCAGTTCTTC. Protein sequence: CASSLPGQGYNEQFF.